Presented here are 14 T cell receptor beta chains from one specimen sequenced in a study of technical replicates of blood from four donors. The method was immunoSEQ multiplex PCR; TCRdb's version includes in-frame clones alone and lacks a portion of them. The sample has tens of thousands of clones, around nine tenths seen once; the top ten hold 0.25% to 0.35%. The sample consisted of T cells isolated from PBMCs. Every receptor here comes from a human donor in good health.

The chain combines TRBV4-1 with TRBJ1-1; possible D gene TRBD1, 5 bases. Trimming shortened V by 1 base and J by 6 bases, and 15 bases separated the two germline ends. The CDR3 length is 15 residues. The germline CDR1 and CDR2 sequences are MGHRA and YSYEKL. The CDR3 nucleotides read TGCGCCAGCAGCCAAGTCTTTGGGGGGTTGGCTGAAGCTTTCTTT. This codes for CASSQVFGGLAEAFF.

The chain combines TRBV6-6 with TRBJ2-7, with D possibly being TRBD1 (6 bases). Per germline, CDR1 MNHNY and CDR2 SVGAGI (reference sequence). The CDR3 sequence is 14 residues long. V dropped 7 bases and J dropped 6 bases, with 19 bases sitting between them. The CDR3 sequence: CASTYFQTGSEQYF. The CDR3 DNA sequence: TGTGCCAGCACCTATTTTCAAACAGGGAGCGAGCAGTACTTC.

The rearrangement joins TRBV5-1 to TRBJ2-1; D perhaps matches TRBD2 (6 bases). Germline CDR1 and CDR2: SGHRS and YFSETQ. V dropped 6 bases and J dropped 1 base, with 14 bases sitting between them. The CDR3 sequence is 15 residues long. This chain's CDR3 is CASTTTGGSYNEQFF. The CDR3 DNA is TGCGCCAGCACGACAACCGGGGGTTCCTACAATGAGCAGTTCTTC.

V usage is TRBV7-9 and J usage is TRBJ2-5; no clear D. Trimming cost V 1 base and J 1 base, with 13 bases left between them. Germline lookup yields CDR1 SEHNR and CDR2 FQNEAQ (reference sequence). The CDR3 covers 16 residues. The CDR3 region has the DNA TGTGCCAGCAGCTTAGACTTTCATGCAGGCCAAGAGACCCAGTACTTC. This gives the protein CASSLDFHAGQETQYF.

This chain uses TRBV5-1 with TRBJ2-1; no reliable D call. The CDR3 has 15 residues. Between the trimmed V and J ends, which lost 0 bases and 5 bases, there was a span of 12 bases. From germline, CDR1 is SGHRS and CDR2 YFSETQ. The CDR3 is CASSLAPSQDNEQFF. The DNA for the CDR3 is TGCGCCAGCAGCTTGGCGCCGAGTCAAGACAATGAGCAGTTCTTC.

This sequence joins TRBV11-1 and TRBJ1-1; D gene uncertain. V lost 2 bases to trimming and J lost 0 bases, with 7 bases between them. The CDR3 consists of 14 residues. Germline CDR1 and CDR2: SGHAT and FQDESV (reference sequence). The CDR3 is CASSLIYLNTEAFF. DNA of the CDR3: TGTGCCAGCAGCTTAATTTATCTGAACACTGAAGCTTTCTTT.

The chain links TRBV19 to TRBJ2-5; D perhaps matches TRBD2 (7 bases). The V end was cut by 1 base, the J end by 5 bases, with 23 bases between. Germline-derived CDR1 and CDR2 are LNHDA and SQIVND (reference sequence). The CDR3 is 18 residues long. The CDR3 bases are TGTGCCAGTAGTATAGTCGGCCGGGGGGCTAGGGATCGTGAGACCCAGTACTTC. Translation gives CASSIVGRGARDRETQYF.

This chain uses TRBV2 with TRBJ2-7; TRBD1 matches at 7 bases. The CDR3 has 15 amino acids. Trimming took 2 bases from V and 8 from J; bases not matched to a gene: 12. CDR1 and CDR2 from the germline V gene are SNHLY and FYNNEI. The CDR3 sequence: CASSERGTVFLKQYF. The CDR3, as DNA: TGTGCCAGCAGTGAACGAGGGACAGTGTTTTTGAAGCAGTACTTC.

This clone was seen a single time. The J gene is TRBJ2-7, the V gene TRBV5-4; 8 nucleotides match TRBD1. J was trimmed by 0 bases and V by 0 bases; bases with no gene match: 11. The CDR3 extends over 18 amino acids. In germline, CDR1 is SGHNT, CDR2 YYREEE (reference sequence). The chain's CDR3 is CASSLDISWGQVSYEQYF. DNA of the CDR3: TGTGCCAGCAGCTTGGATATTAGTTGGGGACAGGTCTCCTACGAGCAGTACTTC.

The CDR3 nucleotides are TGCGCCAGCAGCCAAGAACAGGGGGACTACGAGCAGTACTTC. Translating gives CASSQEQGDYEQYF. The chain joins TRBV4-1 to TRBJ2-7; 8 positions agree with TRBD1. The ends lost 0 bases at V and 3 bases at J; junction bases unmatched: 1. Germline CDR1 MGHRA, CDR2 YSYEKL. This CDR3 is 14 amino acids long.

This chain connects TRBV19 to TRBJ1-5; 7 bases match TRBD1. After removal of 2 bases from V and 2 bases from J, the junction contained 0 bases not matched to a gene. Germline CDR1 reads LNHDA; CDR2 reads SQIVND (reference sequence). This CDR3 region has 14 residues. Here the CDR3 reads CASSITGGNQPQHF. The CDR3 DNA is TGTGCCAGTAGTATAACAGGGGGCAATCAGCCCCAGCATTTT.

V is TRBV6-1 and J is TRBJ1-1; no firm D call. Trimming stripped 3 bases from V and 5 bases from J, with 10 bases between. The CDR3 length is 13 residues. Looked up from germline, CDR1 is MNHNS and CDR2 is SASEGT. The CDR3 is CASSDSIRTEAFF. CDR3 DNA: TGTGCCAGCAGTGATTCAATCCGGACTGAAGCTTTCTTT.

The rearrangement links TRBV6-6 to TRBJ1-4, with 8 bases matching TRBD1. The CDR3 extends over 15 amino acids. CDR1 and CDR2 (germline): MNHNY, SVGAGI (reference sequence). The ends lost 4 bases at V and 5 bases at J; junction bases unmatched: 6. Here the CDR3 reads CASSSDREGNEKLFF. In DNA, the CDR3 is TGTGCCAGCAGTTCGGACAGGGAGGGGAATGAAAAACTGTTTTTT.

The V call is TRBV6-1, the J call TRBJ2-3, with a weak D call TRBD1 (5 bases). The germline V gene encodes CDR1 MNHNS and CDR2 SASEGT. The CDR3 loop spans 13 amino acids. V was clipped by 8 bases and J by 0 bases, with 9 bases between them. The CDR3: CASGAESTDTQYF. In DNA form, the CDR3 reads TGTGCCAGCGGGGCGGAGAGCACAGATACGCAGTATTTT.